Listed below are T cell receptor beta chains from one sample, sequenced in a study of shared clonotypes between healthy human individuals. Profiling relied on immunoSEQ multiplex PCR, and the TCRdb table lists in-frame clones only, not all of them. There are approximately 1.5 million clones in the sample; roughly 98.5% occur only once, and 0.36% lies in the top ten. Sequenced: naive CD4+ T cells sorted from blood. All receptors come from a man aged 30-40 years in good health. Both conserved end residues are part of each CDR3. Each record gives: J gene, D gene, clone size, V gene, CDR3 DNA, CDR3 protein. A D gene is named only where the DNA matches it firmly. Not all rows give a size; the values are once, few, many and, for expanded clones, a class.

J: TRBJ2-7; D: TRBD2; size: -; V: TRBV28; DNA: TGTGCCAGCAGCCTTAATAGTGGGGGGGGCTACGAGCAGTACTTC; CDR3: CASSLNSGGGYEQYF
J: TRBJ2-1; D: -; size: -; V: TRBV9; DNA: TGTGCCAGCGGTGGGCGGGAACGCACTGAGCAGTTCTTC; CDR3: CASGGRERTEQFF
J: TRBJ2-6; D: -; size: -; V: TRBV5-1; DNA: TGCGCCAGCAGCTTTGGGTTGGGTACCGCTGGGGCCAACGTCCTGACTTTC; CDR3: CASSFGLGTAGANVLTF
J: TRBJ2-1; D: TRBD2; size: -; V: TRBV14; DNA: TGTGCCAGCAGCCCAACTAGCGGAACGAACCTTTACTCCTACAATGAGCAGTTCTTC; CDR3: CASSPTSGTNLYSYNEQFF
J: TRBJ1-4; D: -; size: -; V: TRBV9; DNA: TGTGCCAGCAGCGTAGATAACACCCCAACTAATGAAAAACTGTTTTTT; CDR3: CASSVDNTPTNEKLFF
J: TRBJ1-5; D: -; size: few; V: TRBV9; DNA: TGTGCCAGCAGCGTGGACCAGGATCAGCCCCAGCATTTT; CDR3: CASSVDQDQPQHF
J: TRBJ1-2; D: -; size: -; V: TRBV9; DNA: TGTGCCAGCAGCCCCTACGGGCAGAACTATGGCTACACCTTC; CDR3: CASSPYGQNYGYTF
J: TRBJ2-1; D: TRBD1; size: -; V: TRBV18; DNA: TGTGCCAGCTCACTTGGGAAGGGACAGGGGACCTACAATGAGCAGTTCTTC; CDR3: CASSLGKGQGTYNEQFF
J: TRBJ2-7; D: -; size: -; V: TRBV4-1; DNA: TGCGCCAGCAGCCGGGGACTTTTATACGAGCAGTACTTC; CDR3: CASSRGLLYEQYF
J: TRBJ2-3; D: TRBD2; size: -; V: TRBV11-2; DNA: TGTGCCAGCAGCCTCAGACTAGCGGGCGGGAAAGTTGATACGCAGTATTTT; CDR3: CASSLRLAGGKVDTQYF
J: TRBJ1-5; D: -; size: -; V: TRBV5-8; DNA: TGTGCCAGCAGCAACACTCGAGAAGGGGCGCTTAGTCAGCCCCAGCATTTT; CDR3: CASSNTREGALSQPQHF
J: TRBJ1-1; D: -; size: -; V: TRBV5-6; DNA: TGTGCCAGCAGCTTGGAACGGGGGGATGAAGCTTTCTTT; CDR3: CASSLERGDEAFF
J: TRBJ2-1; D: -; size: -; V: TRBV9; DNA: TGTGCCAGCAGCGTAGTAGGGACACTCTACAATGAGCAGTTCTTC; CDR3: CASSVVGTLYNEQFF
J: TRBJ2-2; D: TRBD2; size: -; V: TRBV5-1; DNA: TGCGCCAGCAGCTTGGCTGGGACTAGCGGGAGGGTCACGAACACCGGGGAGCTGTTTTTT; CDR3: CASSLAGTSGRVTNTGELFF
J: TRBJ2-5; D: -; size: -; V: TRBV5-6; DNA: TGTGCCAGCGCCCATGGGTACAGTCAAGAGACCCAGTACTTC; CDR3: CASAHGYSQETQYF
J: TRBJ1-1; D: -; size: -; V: TRBV27; DNA: TGTGCCAGCAGTTTATCAGGGCTGAACACTGAAGCTTTCTTT; CDR3: CASSLSGLNTEAFF
J: TRBJ2-1; D: -; size: -; V: TRBV28; DNA: TGTGCCAGCAGTTTTCTGCCAGGCGCCTACAATGAGCAGTTCTTC; CDR3: CASSFLPGAYNEQFF
J: TRBJ1-4; D: -; size: -; V: TRBV28; DNA: TGTGCCAGCAGCCGACCGGGAGGGGAAAAACTGTTTTTT; CDR3: CASSRPGGEKLFF
J: TRBJ2-2; D: TRBD2; size: -; V: TRBV6-5; DNA: TGTGCCAGCAAAGTAGCGGGAGGGCCCGGGGAGCTGTTTTTT; CDR3: CASKVAGGPGELFF